This TCR beta chain emerged from a study of shared T cell receptors in the human thymus. Some clones are missing from TCRdb's copy, which holds only in-frame ones; the method was immunoSEQ multiplex PCR. The top ten hold more than 0.01% of the sample, which has 450,000 to 650,000 clones, around 78% seen once. Trimming took off 6 bases at V and 1 base at J, with 12 bases between the two ends. Germline V gene lookup returns CDR1 MDHEN and CDR2 SYDVKM. This CDR3 region has 14 residues. These sequences were also reported in another study, on human thymus T cells. Per that study: Having surgery to correct congenital heart defects, healthy Finnish infants acted as the donors. Unrelated individuals had highly overlapping thymic repertoires, as reported in related research.

The chain carries TRBV28 and TRBJ1-1; tentative D call: TRBD1 (6 bases). The material sequenced was thymocytes. This TCR was sampled from a boy younger than two with a congenital heart defect. The CDR3 DNA follows: TGTGCCAGCAGCTGGGGACACCAGAACACTGAAGCTTTCTTT. The encoded protein is CASSWGHQNTEAFF.